Below, 9 T cell receptor beta chains from the same sample are listed, as sequenced in a study of response to subunit inactivated influenza vaccine. TCRdb itself ran the RT-PCR reads through MiXCR, one entry per CDR3 protein. The table includes 800,000 or so distinct CDR3 sequences, 20% to 25% detected once. The material was PBMCs from blood, obtained more than 4 days after vaccination. The receptors here all came from a man aged 50-60 years who received an inactivated influenza vaccine.

This clonotype was counted only a few times. Here the CDR3 reads CASSLAGTSGRVGTQYF. The CDR3 DNA reads TGTGCCAGCAGCTTAGCCGGGACTAGCGGGCGAGTAGGGACCCAGTACTTC. The chain recombines TRBV7-2 with TRBJ2-5; 12 nucleotides line up with TRBD2. There are 17 residues in the CDR3. Germline CDR1 SGHTA, CDR2 FQGNSA. V lost 0 bases, J lost 7 bases, and 9 bases stayed unmatched.

The chain joins TRBV10-3 to TRBJ2-1; 7 nucleotides match TRBD2. J lost 6 bases, V lost 11 bases, and 13 bases had no gene match. Germline V gives CDR1 ENHRY, CDR2 SYGVKD. CDR3 length equals 14 residues. This CDR3 reads CAVFTGLSGNEQFF. The CDR3 DNA reads TGTGCCGTATTTACGGGACTAAGCGGCAATGAGCAGTTCTTC.

The chain carries TRBV20-1 and TRBJ2-1; no definite D call. V shed 6 bases and J shed 0 bases, with 12 bases lying between them. CDR1 and CDR2 (germline): DFQATT, SNEGSKA (reference sequence). There are 14 residues in the CDR3. The CDR3 sequence is CSAGSVSSYNEQFF. CDR3 nucleotide sequence: TGCAGTGCCGGGTCGGTATCCTCCTACAATGAGCAGTTCTTC.

This sequence joins TRBV12-3 or TRBV12-4 and TRBJ2-2; 9 bases are shared with TRBD1. This CDR3 is built from 13 residues. V dropped 6 bases and J dropped 11; count of bases not matched to a gene: 7. The CDR3 region has the DNA TGTGCCAGCAGGGGACAGGGTGGCCTCGAGCTGTTTTTT. Translating gives CASRGQGGLELFF.

This clonotype was recorded a few times. CDR3 nucleotides: TGTGCCAGCAGTGAATACGGCGGGAGCTCCTACAATGAGCAGTTCTTC. Translating it yields CASSEYGGSSYNEQFF. V is TRBV25-1 and J is TRBJ2-1; 7 nucleotides agree with TRBD2. The germline gives CDR1 MGHDK, CDR2 SYGVNS. The CDR3 extends over 16 amino acids. Unmatched junction bases numbered 2, after V lost 0 bases and J lost 0 bases.

This chain links TRBV4-3 with TRBJ2-2; no firm D call. The ends were cut back, 8 bases at V and 4 bases at J, with 8 bases in the middle. The length of the CDR3 is 12 residues. CDR1 is LGHNA, CDR2 YSLEER, per germline. CDR3 protein: CASAPSTGELFF. CDR3 sequence (DNA): TGCGCCAGCGCGCCGAGCACCGGGGAGCTGTTTTTT.

This clonotype was picked up a small number of times. The chain combines TRBV12-3 or TRBV12-4 with TRBJ1-2, with D uncertain. V lost 2 bases to trimming and J lost 0 bases, with 13 bases between them. The CDR3 has 16 residues. The CDR3 is CASSLRGAAANYGYTF. DNA of the CDR3: TGTGCCAGCAGTTTACGAGGCGCGGCCGCTAACTATGGCTACACCTTC.

This clonotype was found a few times. The CDR3 is CASSGRIDNSPLHF. In DNA form, the CDR3 reads TGCGCCAGCAGCGGTCGGATCGATAATTCACCCCTCCACTTT. This chain links TRBV4-1 with TRBJ1-6, with D unclear. Trimming removed 5 bases at V and 5 bases at J, with 10 bases between. This CDR3 has 14 residues. Per the germline V gene, CDR1 is MGHRA and CDR2 is YSYEKL.

The chain employs TRBV10-3 and TRBJ2-7, with 11 bases fitting TRBD2. The CDR3 contains 12 residues. The germline gives CDR1 ENHRY, CDR2 SYGVKD. After removal of 11 bases from V and 4 bases from J, the junction contained 4 bases not matched to a gene. CDR3 in DNA: TGTGCCGTCGGACTAGCGGGTTACGAGCAGTACTTC. This encodes CAVGLAGYEQYF.